A selection of T cell receptor beta chains follows, all from one sample in a study of OX40 agonist ivuxolimab in advanced cancers. The assay was immunoSEQ multiplex PCR, and TCRdb's table has in-frame clones only and misses some. The sample contains 40,000 to 55,000 clones, about 90% of which appear only once. Specimen: CD4+ or CD8+ T cells sorted from blood, collected in a trial of the OX40 agonist ivuxolimab. The receptors originated from an adult with an advanced solid tumor such as melanoma, head and neck, liver or kidney cancer. Each CDR3 is given without its conserved first and last residue. The order of the fields is CDR3 length, V gene, CDR3 protein.

14,TRBV28,ASSSPAGIAGGQQY
12,TRBV15,ATSWPDGSGTQY
13,TRBV4-2,ASSRRQPMNTEAF
13,TRBV5-1,ASSLAPGDGNTIY
12,TRBV5-1,ASSLAGGIETQY
9,TRBV29-1,SVRRGNTIY
12,TRBV5-1,ASSRDTETYEQY
12,TRBV19,ASSIIGVFETQY
13,TRBV18,ASSTRGGANTEAF
13,TRBV27,ASSYRTGWNTEAF
14,TRBV6-5,ASSFQGRENTGELF
11,TRBV28,ASSLPGEETQY
15,TRBV5-5,ASSSRVRIATNEKLF
14,TRBV7-2,ASSLDAGGPFYEQY
13,TRBV7-3,ASSLRAGNTGELF
15,TRBV19,ASSIIQWNKPTGELF
14,TRBV11-2,ASSLGVGGRYNEQF
12,TRBV6-1,ASSGAGWMAEAF
12,TRBV6-5,ASTLAAGVREQY
11,TRBV27,ATKTGRDYEQY
13,TRBV2,ASRPRGQGADKLF
13,TRBV6-6,ASSYNGASNQPQH